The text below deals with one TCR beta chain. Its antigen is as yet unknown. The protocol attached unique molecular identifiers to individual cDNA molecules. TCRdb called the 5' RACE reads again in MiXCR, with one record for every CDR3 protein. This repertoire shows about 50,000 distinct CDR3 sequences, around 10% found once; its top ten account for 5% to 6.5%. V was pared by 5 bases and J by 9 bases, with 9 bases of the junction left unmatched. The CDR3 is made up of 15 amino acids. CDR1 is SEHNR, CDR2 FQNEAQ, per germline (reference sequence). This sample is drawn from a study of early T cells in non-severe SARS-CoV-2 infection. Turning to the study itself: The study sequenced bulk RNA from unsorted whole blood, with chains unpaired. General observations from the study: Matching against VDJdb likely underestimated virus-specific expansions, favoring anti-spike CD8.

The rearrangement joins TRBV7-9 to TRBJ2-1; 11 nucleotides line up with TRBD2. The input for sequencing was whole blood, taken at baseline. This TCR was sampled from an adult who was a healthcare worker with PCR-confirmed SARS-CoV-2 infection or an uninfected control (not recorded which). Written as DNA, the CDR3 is TGTGCCAGCAGCATTAGCGGGAGGGCCCGGCGTGAGCAGTTCTTC. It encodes CASSISGRARREQFF.